This entry lists 32 T cell receptor beta chains sequenced from one sample in a study of cytomegalovirus exposure and HLA in healthy donors. The primer mix had 60 Vbeta and 13 Jbeta primers. Here immunoSEQ multiplex PCR was the method, and the copy in TCRdb shows in-frame clones only, minus some. The sample table sets out 100,000 to 150,000 clones. Material: PBMCs. These receptors were collected from a man between 18 and 29 years old in good health and CMV-seronegative.

V usage is TRBV28 and J usage is TRBJ1-5, with 7 bases matching TRBD1. With V trimmed by 3 bases and J by 5 bases, 4 bases remained unmatched. Germline V lookup: CDR1 MDHEN, CDR2 SYDVKM. This CDR3 is 14 amino acids long. This CDR3 reads CASSLGQNDQPQHF. The CDR3 nucleotides are TGTGCCAGCAGTTTGGGACAGAACGATCAGCCCCAGCATTTT.

The chain is built from TRBV4-1 and TRBJ2-7; weak D call: TRBD2 (6 bases). Germline V gives CDR1 MGHRA, CDR2 YSYEKL. The germline V and J ends were trimmed by 0 bases and 6 bases, with 12 bases remaining between them. The CDR3 length is 14 residues. The DNA for the CDR3 is TGCGCCAGCAGCCAAGACGCGGGAATTACCGAGCAGTACTTC. This translates into CASSQDAGITEQYF.

J is TRBJ1-2 and V is TRBV18; 7 positions match TRBD1. The length of the CDR3 is 15 residues. Germline CDR1 and CDR2: KGHSH and LQKENI. Trimming cost V 0 bases and J 5 bases; bases outside gene matches: 6. CDR3 loop: CASSPPSGQSYGYTF. Written as DNA, the CDR3 is TGTGCCAGCTCACCACCATCGGGACAGAGTTATGGCTACACCTTC.

This chain joins TRBV18 and TRBJ2-1; the match to TRBD2 covers 7 bases. With V trimmed by 4 bases and J by 3 bases, 6 bases remained unmatched. This CDR3 is built from 15 residues. Germline lookup yields CDR1 KGHSH and CDR2 LQKENI. The CDR3 reads CASSLMGTNYNEQFF. Written as DNA, the CDR3 is TGTGCCAGCTCACTGATGGGGACTAACTACAATGAGCAGTTCTTC.

The chain has TRBV28 and TRBJ2-1; 9 bases fit TRBD1. The CDR3 is 15 amino acids. Germline loops: CDR1 MDHEN, CDR2 SYDVKM. The junction had 11 bases not matched to a gene; V was cut back by 8 bases and J by 6 bases. The CDR3, as DNA: TGTGCCAGCGGCTTTTGGGACAGGGCATCCAATGAGCAGTTCTTC. Protein product: CASGFWDRASNEQFF.

The gene calls are TRBV28 and TRBJ1-5; D unclear. Trimming pared 2 bases from V and 5 bases from J, leaving 10 bases between. Germline CDR1 and CDR2: MDHEN and SYDVKM. CDR3 length equals 14 residues. CDR3 nucleotides: TGTGCCAGCAGTTTAGGCGGGAGGCATCAGCCCCAGCATTTT. Residues: CASSLGGRHQPQHF.

The CDR3 protein is CASRGGASSYEQYF. CDR3 nucleotides: TGTGCCAGCCGTGGCGGTGCGAGCTCCTACGAGCAGTACTTC. The gene calls are TRBV7-9 and TRBJ2-7, with D unresolved. Per germline, CDR1 SEHNR and CDR2 FQNEAQ (reference sequence). Trimming took off 8 bases at V and 0 bases at J, with 14 bases between the two ends. CDR3 length: 14 residues.

The J gene is TRBJ2-7, the V gene TRBV5-1; D is possibly TRBD1 (5 bases). Germline V gene lookup returns CDR1 SGHRS and CDR2 YFSETQ. CDR3 length: 16 residues. V lost 1 base and J lost 2, with 16 bases in between. The CDR3 nucleotides are TGCGCCAGCAGCTTGACAGGTTCTGGTAGTGCCTACGAGCAGTACTTC. Residues: CASSLTGSGSAYEQYF.

This sequence joins TRBV7-2 and TRBJ2-7; 8 nucleotides align to TRBD2. CDR3 length: 17 amino acids. J was trimmed by 1 base and V by 2 bases; bases with no gene match: 10. Looked up from germline, CDR1 is SGHTA and CDR2 is FQGNSA. CDR3 protein: CASSLRGLATPSYEQYF. CDR3 DNA sequence: TGTGCCAGCAGCTTAAGAGGACTAGCCACCCCTTCCTACGAGCAGTACTTC.

CDR3 amino acids: CASSLYNEQFF. The CDR3 DNA reads as TGTGCCAGCTCATTATACAATGAGCAGTTCTTC. The genes are TRBV18 and TRBJ2-1; no definite D call. V lost 5 bases and J lost 4, with 3 bases in between. The CDR3 length is 11 residues. CDR1 and CDR2 from the germline V gene are KGHSH and LQKENI.

The CDR3 loop reads CAISESFIRDRDEKLFF. The CDR3 nucleotides are TGTGCCATCAGTGAGTCTTTCATACGGGACAGGGACGAAAAACTGTTTTTT. The rearrangement links TRBV10-3 to TRBJ1-4; 9 bases are a match to TRBD1. Looked up from germline, CDR1 is ENHRY and CDR2 is SYGVKD. V trimming: 0 bases; J trimming: 8 bases; junction bases outside the gene matches: 10. CDR3 size: 17 residues.

J is TRBJ1-6 and V is TRBV15, with a weak D call TRBD1 (6 bases). Germline-derived CDR1 and CDR2 are LNHNV and YYDKDF (reference sequence). Trimming cost V 0 bases and J 9 bases, with 12 bases left between them. CDR3 length: 15 residues. CDR3 in DNA: TGTGCCACCAGCAGAGATAGAGGGGGTCCTTCACCCCTCCACTTT. This gives the protein CATSRDRGGPSPLHF.

The rearrangement joins TRBV28 to TRBJ1-4; 9 bases agree with TRBD1. V gave up 5 bases and J gave up 7 bases; unmatched junction bases: 8. CDR3 size: 15 residues. The germline CDR1 and CDR2 sequences are MDHEN and SYDVKM. This CDR3 reads CASSLIQGALEKLFF. CDR3 DNA sequence: TGTGCCAGCAGTCTCATACAGGGGGCTCTTGAAAAACTGTTTTTT.

J is TRBJ1-4 and V is TRBV4-3; 8 bases map to TRBD1. The germline V gene encodes CDR1 LGHNA and CDR2 YSLEER. The CDR3 runs 17 residues. The V segment lost 0 bases and the J segment 4 bases; nucleotides outside the gene matches: 7. The CDR3 sequence: CASSQDAGGRVNEKLFF. CDR3 in DNA: TGCGCCAGCAGCCAAGATGCAGGGGGCAGGGTTAATGAAAAACTGTTTTTT.

This chain connects TRBV19 to TRBJ2-1; 15 bases are shared with TRBD2. This CDR3 has 18 amino acids. Germline CDR1 reads LNHDA; CDR2 reads SQIVND (reference sequence). Unmatched junction bases numbered 2, after V lost 1 base and J lost 1 base. CDR3 sequence (DNA): TGTGCCAGTAGTATAGCTGGGACTAGCGGGGGGTCCTACAATGAGCAGTTCTTC. Protein sequence: CASSIAGTSGGSYNEQFF.

CDR3 nucleotide sequence: TGTGCCAGCAGCTTGGTGGGGGGGAGCTACAATGAGCAGTTCTTC. As protein: CASSLVGGSYNEQFF. V gene TRBV5-4 combines with J gene TRBJ2-1; 7 nucleotides agree with TRBD2. Germline V lookup: CDR1 SGHNT, CDR2 YYREEE (reference sequence). CDR3 length equals 15 residues. V shed 0 bases and J 3 bases; nucleotides not matched to a gene: 3.

CDR3 sequence: CASTGQGALGYTF. As DNA, the CDR3 is TGTGCCAGCACAGGTCAGGGGGCGCTTGGCTACACCTTC. The V call is TRBV6-5, the J call TRBJ1-2; 8 nucleotides align to TRBD1. The CDR3 runs 13 residues. Germline lookup yields CDR1 MNHEY and CDR2 SVGAGI. Trimming at V came to 7 bases and at J to 7 bases, leaving 8 bases not matched to a gene.

The J gene is TRBJ1-4, the V gene TRBV9, with a weak D call TRBD1 (5 bases). Trimming shortened V by 4 bases and J by 5 bases, and 12 bases separated the two germline ends. This CDR3 has 14 residues. Germline V gene lookup returns CDR1 SGDLS and CDR2 YYNGEE. The DNA for the CDR3 is TGTGCCAGCAGCAACCGGGGGTCGAATGAAAAACTGTTTTTT. It encodes CASSNRGSNEKLFF.

The chain couples TRBV10-3 to TRBJ2-7, with 11 bases aligning to TRBD1. Germline V CDR1 and CDR2: ENHRY, SYGVKD. The junction had 7 bases not matched to a gene; V was cut back by 4 bases and J by 2 bases. This CDR3 comprises 16 residues. The CDR3 DNA follows: TGTGCCATCAGTGGGCGGGACAGGGGGTCCCCCTACGAGCAGTACTTC. This sequence encodes CAISGRDRGSPYEQYF.

CDR3 residues: CASSVEGTDTQYF. CDR3 DNA: TGTGCCAGCAGCGTAGAGGGGACAGATACGCAGTATTTT. The rearrangement joins TRBV9 to TRBJ2-3, with D tentatively TRBD1 (5 bases). The germline V gene encodes CDR1 SGDLS and CDR2 YYNGEE. There are 13 residues in the CDR3. Trimming left V 0 bases short and J 3 bases short, with 5 bases between. Full variable domain (rest looked up from reference TRBV9 and TRBJ2-3): DSGVTQTPKHLITATGQRVTLRCSPRSGDLSVYWYQQSLDQGLQFLIQYYNGEERAKGNILERFSAQQFPDLHSELNLSSLELGDSALYFCASSVEGTDTQYFGPGTRLTVL.

The chain's CDR3 is CASGHPKSGTGELFF. The CDR3 region has the DNA TGTGCCAGCGGCCATCCGAAGAGCGGTACCGGGGAGCTGTTTTTT. J is TRBJ2-2 and V is TRBV7-6; possible D gene TRBD2, 5 bases. Germline CDR1 reads SGHVS; CDR2 reads FNYEAQ. This CDR3 has 15 amino acids. The V gene lost 8 bases and the J gene lost 5 bases, with 18 bases spanning the gap. The variable domain in full, completed from reference TRBV7-6 and TRBJ2-2, reads GAGVSQSPRYKVTKRGQDVALRCDPISGHVSLYWYRQALGQGPEFLTYFNYEAQQDKSGLPNDRFSAERPEGSISTLTIQRTEQRDSAMYRCASGHPKSGTGELFFGEGSRLTVL.

The V gene is TRBV6-1, the J gene TRBJ2-7, with D unresolved. CDR3 length: 14 residues. Germline CDR1 is MNHNS and CDR2 is SASEGT. V dropped 4 bases and J dropped 3 bases, with 13 bases sitting between them. The CDR3, as DNA: TGTGCCAGCAGTGCGCAGGTACAAGGCTACGAGCAGTACTTC. This translates into CASSAQVQGYEQYF.

The CDR3 DNA reads TGTGCCAGCAGTTTTCACGGGAAGCGCAATCAGCCCCAGCATTTT. It encodes CASSFHGKRNQPQHF. This chain connects TRBV27 to TRBJ1-5, with unresolved D. Trimming pared 3 bases from V and 2 bases from J, leaving 11 bases between. The germline V gene encodes CDR1 MNHEY and CDR2 SMNVEV (reference sequence). There are 15 residues in the CDR3.

The V and J genes are TRBV19 and TRBJ2-7; D is unresolved. Germline CDR1 is LNHDA and CDR2 is SQIVND (reference sequence). The CDR3 length is 14 residues. V was clipped by 6 bases and J by 0 bases, with 12 bases between them. CDR3 coding DNA: TGTGCCAGTAGACTAACATTGAACTCCTACGAGCAGTACTTC. Its translation is CASRLTLNSYEQYF.

The chain links TRBV7-2 to TRBJ1-6, with unresolved D. Germline V lookup: CDR1 SGHTA, CDR2 FQGNSA. CDR3 length: 15 residues. Trimming pared 7 bases from V and 9 bases from J, leaving 19 bases between. The CDR3 nucleotides read TGTGCCAGCAACCTTAGACTTGTCGGAGGTTCACCCCTCCACTTT. Its translation is CASNLRLVGGSPLHF.

CDR3 residues: CASSVEGGGEAFF. The CDR3 coding sequence is TGTGCCAGCAGCGTAGAAGGAGGCGGAGAAGCTTTCTTT. The chain has TRBV9 and TRBJ1-1, with D hard to call. CDR1 is SGDLS, CDR2 YYNGEE, per germline. The V end was cut by 0 bases, the J end by 8 bases, with 11 bases between. This CDR3 region has 13 residues. The variable domain in full, completed from reference TRBV9 and TRBJ1-1, reads DSGVTQTPKHLITATGQRVTLRCSPRSGDLSVYWYQQSLDQGLQFLIQYYNGEERAKGNILERFSAQQFPDLHSELNLSSLELGDSALYFCASSVEGGGEAFFGQGTRLTVV.

V gene TRBV7-2 combines with J gene TRBJ2-7, with 9 bases aligning to TRBD1. The CDR3 is made up of 14 amino acids. Per germline, CDR1 SGHTA and CDR2 FQGNSA. Trimming at V came to 6 bases and at J to 3 bases, leaving 6 bases not matched to a gene. The DNA of the CDR3 is TGTGCCAGCAGGCAGGACAGGGGTCACTACGAGCAGTACTTC. Translating gives CASRQDRGHYEQYF.

The rearrangement uses TRBV6-6 and TRBJ1-5, with TRBD1 as a possible D gene (6 bases). Germline V gene lookup returns CDR1 MNHNY and CDR2 SVGAGI (reference sequence). The CDR3 is made up of 13 amino acids. V gave up 5 bases and J gave up 6 bases, with 11 bases separating them. The CDR3 sequence: CASSPPGVQPQHF. Here the CDR3 DNA reads TGTGCCAGCAGTCCCCCAGGGGTTCAGCCCCAGCATTTT.

J is TRBJ2-7 and V is TRBV6-5; 8 nucleotides align to TRBD1. Trimming at V came to 6 bases and at J to 1 base, leaving 5 bases not matched to a gene. The germline CDR1 and CDR2 sequences are MNHEY and SVGAGI. CDR3 length: 14 amino acids. CDR3 nucleotide sequence: TGTGCCAGCAGGCGGGACAGGATATCCTACGAGCAGTACTTC. It yields the protein CASRRDRISYEQYF.

The J gene is TRBJ1-5, the V gene TRBV6-1; TRBD1 matches 10 bases. Germline trimming cut 7 bases from V and 3 bases from J; bases unmatched to any gene: 6. Germline V gene lookup returns CDR1 MNHNS and CDR2 SASEGT. The CDR3 contains 15 residues. CDR3 amino acids: CASIRTGGTNQPQHF. The CDR3 DNA reads TGTGCCAGCATCAGGACAGGGGGTACCAATCAGCCCCAGCATTTT.

This chain connects TRBV10-2 to TRBJ1-2, with 9 bases aligning to TRBD1. Germline loops: CDR1 WSHSY, CDR2 SAAADI. The CDR3 consists of 15 residues. V shed 2 bases, J shed 3 bases, and the junction held 4 bases outside the gene matches. The CDR3: CASSENGQGYYGYTF. Here the CDR3 DNA reads TGCGCCAGCAGTGAGAACGGACAGGGGTACTATGGCTACACCTTC.

This sequence joins TRBV6-4 and TRBJ1-2; 8 nucleotides match TRBD1. V was pared by 9 bases and J by 1 base, with 10 bases of the junction left unmatched. The CDR3 runs to 15 residues. Germline V gives CDR1 MRHNA, CDR2 SNTAGT. The CDR3 reads CARDGPGQDNYGYTF. The CDR3 DNA reads as TGTGCCAGAGATGGTCCGGGACAGGATAACTATGGCTACACCTTC.